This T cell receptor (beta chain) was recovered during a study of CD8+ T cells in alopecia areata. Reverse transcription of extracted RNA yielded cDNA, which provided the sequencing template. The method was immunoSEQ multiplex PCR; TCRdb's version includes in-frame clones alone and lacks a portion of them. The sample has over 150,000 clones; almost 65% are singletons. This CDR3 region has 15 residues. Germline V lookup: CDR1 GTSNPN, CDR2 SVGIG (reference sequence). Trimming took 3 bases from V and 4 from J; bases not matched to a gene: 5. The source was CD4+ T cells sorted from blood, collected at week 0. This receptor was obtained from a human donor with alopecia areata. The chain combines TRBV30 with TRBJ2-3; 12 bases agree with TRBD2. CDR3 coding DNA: TGTGCCTGGAGCTCGGCTAGCGGGGGGGCAGATACGCAGTATTTT. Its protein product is CAWSSASGGADTQYF. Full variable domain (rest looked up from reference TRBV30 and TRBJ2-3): SQTIHQWPATLVQPVGSPLSLECTVEGTSNPNLYWYRQAAGRGLQLLFYSVGIGQISSEVPQNLSASRPQDRQFILSSKKLLLSDSGFYLCAWSSASGGADTQYFGPGTRLTVL.